The T cell receptor beta chain described here comes from a study of Ad26.COV2.S vaccination and SARS-CoV-2 variants. To note about this clone: The antigen is unknown. The same CDR3 can be traced to other DNA sequences in this sample.

The CDR3 loop spans 14 amino acids. V was clipped by 0 bases and J by 4 bases; unmatched bases: 2. The germline V gene has CDR1 SGHRS and CDR2 YFSETQ. Study-wide results and caveats: Similar non-spike TCR breadth was observed in recipients of vaccine and of placebo.

The treatment denotes: around 19 received Ad26.COV2.S at low or high dose, single or two shots; roughly 5 received placebo; per-sample allocation not given. Sample collection was performed on day 63 after the first vaccine or placebo injection. The method was immunoSEQ multiplex PCR; TCRdb's version includes in-frame clones alone and lacks a portion of them. The repertoire consists of 250,000 or so clones, with roughly nine tenths occurring once and the leading ten covering less than 3.5%. V usage is TRBV5-1 and J usage is TRBJ2-5, with 8 bases matching TRBD2. Sequenced here: peripheral blood, sampled in a trial of Ad26.COV2.S vaccine versus placebo. This sequence originates from a person aged 18-65 years who received the Ad26.COV2.S COVID-19 vaccine or a placebo. The CDR3: CASSLGGGRETQYF. The CDR3 nucleotides read TGCGCCAGCAGCTTGGGCGGGGGGCGAGAGACCCAGTACTTC.